This TCR beta chain was sequenced during a study of Tregs in tolerant kidney transplant recipients. V was pared by 4 bases and J by 5 bases, with 9 bases of the junction left unmatched. CDR3 length: 16 residues. The germline CDR1 and CDR2 sequences are SGHTS and YDEGEE. Sequencing used immunoSEQ multiplex PCR; TCRdb keeps in-frame clones, though not all of them. The sample contains tens of thousands of clones, less than 90% of which appear only once. The sequence was collected from a human donor who received a combined kidney and bone marrow transplant. This chain uses TRBV5-8 with TRBJ2-5; 12 nucleotides match TRBD2. Sequencing was performed on CD4+ T cells from blood, taken before the transplant. The CDR3 here is CASSPRLAGVGETQYF. CDR3 sequence (DNA): TGTGCCAGCAGCCCCCGACTAGCGGGAGTGGGGGAGACCCAGTACTTC.